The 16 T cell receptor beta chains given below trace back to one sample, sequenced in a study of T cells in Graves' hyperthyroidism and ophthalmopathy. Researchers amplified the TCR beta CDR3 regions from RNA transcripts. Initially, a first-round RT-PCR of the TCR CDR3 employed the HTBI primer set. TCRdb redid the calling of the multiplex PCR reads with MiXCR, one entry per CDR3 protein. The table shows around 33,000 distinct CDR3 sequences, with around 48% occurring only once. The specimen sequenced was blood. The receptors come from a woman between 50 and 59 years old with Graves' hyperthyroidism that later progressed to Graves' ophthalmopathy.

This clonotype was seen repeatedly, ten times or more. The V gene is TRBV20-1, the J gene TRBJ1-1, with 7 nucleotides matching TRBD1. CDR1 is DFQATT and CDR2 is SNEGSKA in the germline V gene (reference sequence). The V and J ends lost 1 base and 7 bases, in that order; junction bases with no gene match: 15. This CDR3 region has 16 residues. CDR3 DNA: TGCAGTGCTAGAGTTGGACAAAGGGGACAGAGTCTTGAAGCTTTCTTT. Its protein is CSARVGQRGQSLEAFF.

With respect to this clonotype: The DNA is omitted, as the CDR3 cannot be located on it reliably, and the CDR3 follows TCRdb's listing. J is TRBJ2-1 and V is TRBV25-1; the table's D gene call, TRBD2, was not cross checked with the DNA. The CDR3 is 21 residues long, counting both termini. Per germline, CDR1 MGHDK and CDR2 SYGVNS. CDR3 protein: CASSFYICSAKLAGAYNEQFF.

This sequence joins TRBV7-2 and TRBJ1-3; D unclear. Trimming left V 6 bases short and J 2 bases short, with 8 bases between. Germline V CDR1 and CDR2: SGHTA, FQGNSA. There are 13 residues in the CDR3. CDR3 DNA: TGTGCCAGCAGGTTTAGGGCTGGAAACACCATATATTTT. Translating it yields CASRFRAGNTIYF.

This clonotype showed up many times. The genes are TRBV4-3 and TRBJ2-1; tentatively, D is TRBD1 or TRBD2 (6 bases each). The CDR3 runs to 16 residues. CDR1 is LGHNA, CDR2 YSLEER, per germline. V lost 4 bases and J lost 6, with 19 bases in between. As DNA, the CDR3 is TGCGCCAGCAGCCTCCGCGAGGTCCGGGGGCGCAATGAGCAGTTCTTC. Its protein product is CASSLREVRGRNEQFF.

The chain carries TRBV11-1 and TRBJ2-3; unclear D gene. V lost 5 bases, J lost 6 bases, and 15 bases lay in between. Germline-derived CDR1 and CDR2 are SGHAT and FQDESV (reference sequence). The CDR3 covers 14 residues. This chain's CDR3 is CASSRVNTGDTQYF. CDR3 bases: TGTGCCAGCAGCCGCGTGAACACTGGGGATACGCAGTATTTT.

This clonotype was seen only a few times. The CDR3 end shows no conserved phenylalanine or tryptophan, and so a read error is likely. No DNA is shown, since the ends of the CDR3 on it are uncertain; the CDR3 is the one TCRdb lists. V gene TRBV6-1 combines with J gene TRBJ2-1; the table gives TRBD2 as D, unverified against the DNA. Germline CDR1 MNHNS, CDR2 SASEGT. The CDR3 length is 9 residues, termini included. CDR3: CASRKGPEG.

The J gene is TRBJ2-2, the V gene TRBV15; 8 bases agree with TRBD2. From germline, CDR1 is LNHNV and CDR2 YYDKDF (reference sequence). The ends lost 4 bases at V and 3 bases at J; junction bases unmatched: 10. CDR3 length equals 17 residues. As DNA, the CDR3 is TGTGCCACCAGCACAAATATGCTAGCGGGCCACACCGGGGAGCTGTTTTTT. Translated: CATSTNMLAGHTGELFF.

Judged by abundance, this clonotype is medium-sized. This CDR3 reads CSVGGGGELFF. The CDR3 DNA follows: TGCAGCGTTGGCGGTGGAGGGGAGCTGTTTTTT. This rearrangement joins TRBV29-1 to TRBJ2-2; no clear D. The CDR3 loop spans 11 amino acids. CDR1 is SQVTM, CDR2 ANQGSEA, per germline. V lost 4 bases and J 8 bases, leaving 8 bases between the germline ends.

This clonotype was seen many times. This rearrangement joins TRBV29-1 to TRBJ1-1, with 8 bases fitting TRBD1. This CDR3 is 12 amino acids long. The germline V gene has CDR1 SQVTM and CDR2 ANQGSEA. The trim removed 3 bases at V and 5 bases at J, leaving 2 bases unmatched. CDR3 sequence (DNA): TGCAGCGTTGACAGGGGGCGAACTGAAGCTTTCTTT. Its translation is CSVDRGRTEAFF.

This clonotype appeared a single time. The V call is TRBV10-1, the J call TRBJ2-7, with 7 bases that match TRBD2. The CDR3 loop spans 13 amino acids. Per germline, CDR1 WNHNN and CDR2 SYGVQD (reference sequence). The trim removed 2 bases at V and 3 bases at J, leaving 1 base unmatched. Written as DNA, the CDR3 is TGCGCCAGCAGTGAGGGACTAGTCTACGAGCAGTACTTC. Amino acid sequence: CASSEGLVYEQYF.

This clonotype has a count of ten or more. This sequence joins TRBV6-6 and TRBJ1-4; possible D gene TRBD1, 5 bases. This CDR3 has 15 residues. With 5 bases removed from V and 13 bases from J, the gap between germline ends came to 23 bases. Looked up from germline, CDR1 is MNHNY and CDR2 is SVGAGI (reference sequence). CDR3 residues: CASSEGRFGVNGLFF. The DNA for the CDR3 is TGTGCCAGCAGTGAGGGGAGATTTGGAGTGAACGGACTGTTTTTT.

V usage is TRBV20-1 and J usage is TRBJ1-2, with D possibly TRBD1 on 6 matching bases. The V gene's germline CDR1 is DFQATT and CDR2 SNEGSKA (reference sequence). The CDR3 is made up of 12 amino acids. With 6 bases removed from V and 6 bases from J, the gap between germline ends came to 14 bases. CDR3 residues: CSATTDSHGYTF. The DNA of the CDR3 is TGCAGTGCCACGACGGACAGCCATGGCTACACCTTC.

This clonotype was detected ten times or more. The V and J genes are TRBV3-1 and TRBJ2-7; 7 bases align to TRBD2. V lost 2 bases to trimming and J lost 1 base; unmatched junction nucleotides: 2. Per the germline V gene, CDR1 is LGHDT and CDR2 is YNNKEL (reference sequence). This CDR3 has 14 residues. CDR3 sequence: CASSQRTSSYEQYF. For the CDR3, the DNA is TGTGCCAGCAGCCAAAGGACTAGTTCCTACGAGCAGTACTTC.

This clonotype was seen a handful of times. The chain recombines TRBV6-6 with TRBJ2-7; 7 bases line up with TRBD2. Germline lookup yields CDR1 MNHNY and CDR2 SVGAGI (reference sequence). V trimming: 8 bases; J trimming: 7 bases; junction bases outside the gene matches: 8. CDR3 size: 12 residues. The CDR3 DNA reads TGTGCCAGCGGGGGGGGGGGTCTTGAGCAGTACTTC. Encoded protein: CASGGGGLEQYF.

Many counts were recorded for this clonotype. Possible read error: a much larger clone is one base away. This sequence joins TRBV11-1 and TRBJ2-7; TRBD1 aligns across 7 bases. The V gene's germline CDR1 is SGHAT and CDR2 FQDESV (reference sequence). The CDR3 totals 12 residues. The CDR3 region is CASSSDRYVQYF. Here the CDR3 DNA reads TGTGCCAGCAGCTCGGACAGGTACGTGCAGTACTTC.

CDR3 bases: TGCAGTGCTAGGGTTGGGCTAGCGGGAGGGCTGAACTACGAGCAGTACTTC. Encoded protein: CSARVGLAGGLNYEQYF. J is TRBJ2-7 and V is TRBV20-1, with 12 bases fitting TRBD2. The germline gives CDR1 DFQATT, CDR2 SNEGSKA (reference sequence). With 3 bases clipped from V and 3 bases from J, the junction kept 12 bases outside the gene matches. The CDR3 totals 17 residues.